In this sample, the clone carrying this T cell receptor (beta chain) turned up once. The PCR made use of 60 Vbeta and 13 Jbeta primers. The data were produced by immunoSEQ multiplex PCR, yet TCRdb's version contains in-frame clones alone and is incomplete. This sample has some 190,000 clones; over 80% occur once, and the top ten carry 1% to 1.5%. The data belong to a study of cytomegalovirus exposure and HLA in healthy donors. The V and J ends lost 5 bases and 2 bases respectively, with 20 bases between them. Germline assignment: CDR1 SEHNR and CDR2 FQNEAQ (reference sequence). This CDR3 region has 17 residues.

The sequence derives from a man between 25 and 39 years old in good health and CMV-seronegative. The chain combines TRBV7-9 with TRBJ2-3, with D hard to call. The specimen sequenced was PBMCs. CDR3 loop: CASSNPGTAAATDTQYF. The CDR3 DNA is TGTGCCAGCAGCAACCCCGGTACAGCCGCCGCCACAGATACGCAGTATTTT.